This record concerns one T cell receptor (beta chain) sequence. What it binds is not known. This entry is derived from a study of Ad26.COV2.S vaccination and SARS-CoV-2 variants. Study at large: Doses of Ad26.COV2.S were injected into muscle once or twice, 56 days apart.

The protocol was immunoSEQ multiplex PCR, while the TCRdb copy is restricted to in-frame clones and leaves out a portion. The repertoire consists of roughly 400,000 clones, with about nine tenths occurring once and the leading ten covering roughly 4%. Study conclusions and caveats: While placebo recipients had lower spike-specific TCR breadth, vaccine recipients had more.

The treatment denotes: roughly 19 received Ad26.COV2.S at low or high dose, single or two shots; about 5 received placebo; per-sample allocation not given. Sampling was done on day 63 after the first vaccine or placebo injection. This sequence originates from a person aged 18-60 years who received the Ad26.COV2.S COVID-19 vaccine or a placebo. Here the sequenced sample was peripheral blood, taken in a trial of Ad26.COV2.S vaccine versus placebo.

The CDR3 sequence is CASSEFGGMDNQPQHF. CDR3 DNA: TGTGCCAGCAGTGAATTTGGGGGGATGGACAATCAGCCCCAGCATTTT. This rearrangement joins TRBV25-1 to TRBJ1-5, with D tentatively TRBD1 (5 bases). The CDR3 contains 16 residues. V dropped 1 base and J dropped 3 bases, with 13 bases sitting between them. Germline CDR1 and CDR2: MGHDK and SYGVNS.